The present entry profiles one T cell receptor beta chain with its context. Its specificity is unknown. Genomic DNA in a quantity of around 2 micrograms was derived from cryopreserved PBMCs for TCR beta libraries. Data came from immunoSEQ multiplex PCR; TCRdb stores just in-frame clones and leaves some out. This table has 52,000 or so clones, 54% appearing once. The sample originates from a study of cytotoxic CD8 clonotypes in ibrutinib-treated CLL. Overall study findings and caveats: Clonality grew at ibrutinib response; at progression, it decreased back toward baseline.

Between the trimmed V and J ends, which lost 0 bases and 6 bases, there was a span of 6 bases. In germline, CDR1 is MNHNS, CDR2 SASEGT. This CDR3 spans 12 amino acids. The source material was PBMCs, sampled at disease progression, from a patient treated with ibrutinib. This chain joins TRBV6-1 and TRBJ2-7, with unresolved D. The TCR was taken from a human donor with chronic lymphocytic leukemia. The DNA for the CDR3 is TGTGCCAGCAGTGAAGCCCAGCTCGAGCAGTACTTC. This encodes CASSEAQLEQYF.